These 22 T cell receptor beta chains came from one sample sequenced in a study of T cell changes during pregnancy in multiple sclerosis. The data were produced by immunoSEQ multiplex PCR, yet TCRdb's version contains in-frame clones alone and is incomplete. The table has about 41,000 clones, over 90% seen once. The specimen was CD8+ T cells from peripheral blood mononuclear cells, collected in the third trimester of pregnancy. These receptors were collected from a female donor with multiple sclerosis, enrolled in a pregnancy study.

The gene calls are TRBV10-2 and TRBJ1-1; 8 bases align to TRBD1. V dropped 4 bases and J dropped 9; count of bases not matched to a gene: 4. Germline CDR1 reads WSHSY; CDR2 reads SAAADI. The CDR3 extends over 12 amino acids. The CDR3 bases are TGCGCCAGCAGTGGTCAGGGGGCACAAGCTTTCTTT. It codes for CASSGQGAQAFF.

The genes are TRBV27 and TRBJ1-3; 9 bases line up with TRBD1. Germline values: CDR1 MNHEY, CDR2 SMNVEV (reference sequence). This CDR3 has 17 residues. The ends lost 4 bases at V and 4 bases at J; junction bases unmatched: 11. The CDR3 spells CASSSRGQGFFGNTIYF. For the CDR3, the DNA is TGTGCCAGCAGTTCTCGGGGACAGGGATTTTTCGGAAACACCATATATTTT.

The chain recombines TRBV19 with TRBJ2-7; TRBD2 aligns across 10 bases. The germline V gene encodes CDR1 LNHDA and CDR2 SQIVND (reference sequence). The CDR3 is 14 amino acids. V lost 4 bases, J lost 4 bases, and 4 bases stayed unmatched. CDR3: CASSRAGGFYEQYF. Here the CDR3 DNA reads TGTGCCAGTAGTAGAGCGGGAGGGTTTTACGAGCAGTACTTC.

This sequence joins TRBV28 and TRBJ2-5; D is perhaps TRBD2 (5 bases). Trimming pared 3 bases from V and 1 base from J, leaving 9 bases between. This CDR3 region has 14 residues. Germline CDR1 reads MDHEN; CDR2 reads SYDVKM. The CDR3 nucleotides are TGTGCCAGCAGTTTGGAGGATGTCCAAGAGACCCAGTACTTC. Its protein is CASSLEDVQETQYF.

The rearrangement uses TRBV5-1 and TRBJ1-6, with a tentative D call TRBD1 (6 bases). The length of the CDR3 is 14 residues. The germline V and J ends were trimmed by 2 bases and 5 bases, with 8 bases remaining between them. CDR1 SGHRS and CDR2 YFSETQ come from the germline V gene. The CDR3 protein is CASSFKGDNSPLHF. CDR3 bases: TGCGCCAGCAGCTTCAAGGGGGATAATTCACCCCTCCACTTT.

The chain is built from TRBV4-1 and TRBJ2-7, with TRBD1 matching over 9 bases. The V gene end was trimmed by 0 bases and the J gene end by 2 bases; junction bases not matched to a gene: 8. Germline V gives CDR1 MGHRA, CDR2 YSYEKL. The CDR3 runs 17 residues. CDR3 in DNA: TGCGCCAGCAGCCAAGATCAGGAGACAGGGGGTACCTACGAGCAGTACTTC. Its protein is CASSQDQETGGTYEQYF.

The chain has TRBV19 and TRBJ2-3; TRBD2 agrees at 7 bases. This CDR3 comprises 13 residues. The J segment lost 6 bases and the V segment lost 5 bases, leaving 5 bases of the junction unmatched. CDR1 LNHDA and CDR2 SQIVND come from the germline V gene (reference sequence). CDR3 DNA sequence: TGTGCCAGTAGTCCCAGGGAGGGGGATACGCAGTATTTT. This codes for CASSPREGDTQYF.

This clone was found once. The chain combines TRBV30 with TRBJ2-1; 7 bases are shared with TRBD2. CDR1 is GTSNPN and CDR2 is SVGIG in the germline V gene (reference sequence). V lost 2 bases, J lost 6 bases, and 10 bases stayed unmatched. CDR3 length: 15 residues. The CDR3 bases are TGTGCCTGGAGTCCAAAGGTCGGGGGGACCAATGAGCAGTTCTTC. Amino acids: CAWSPKVGGTNEQFF.

J is TRBJ2-7 and V is TRBV5-6; 8 bases are a match to TRBD1. The CDR3 totals 14 residues. V shed 4 bases, J shed 3 bases, and the junction held 6 bases outside the gene matches. CDR1 and CDR2 from the germline V gene are SGHDT and YYEEEE. CDR3 DNA sequence: TGTGCCAGCAGCCTGGGACAGGCATACTACGAGCAGTACTTC. As protein: CASSLGQAYYEQYF.

V gene TRBV7-9 combines with J gene TRBJ1-5; unclear D gene. Between the trimmed V and J ends, which lost 0 bases and 1 base, there was a span of 7 bases. The CDR3 consists of 15 residues. Germline V gene data show CDR1 as SEHNR and CDR2 as FQNEAQ (reference sequence). The CDR3 sequence: CASSLAPGSNQPQHF. DNA for the CDR3: TGTGCCAGCAGCTTAGCGCCCGGGAGCAATCAGCCCCAGCATTTT.

V is TRBV12-5 and J is TRBJ1-1, with D uncertain. The germline CDR1 and CDR2 sequences are LGHNT and FRNRAP. The CDR3 extends over 17 amino acids. Trimming took off 1 base at V and 4 bases at J, with 19 bases between the two ends. In DNA form, the CDR3 reads TGTGCTAGTGGTTTGGCGGTACGGAGAGAGTTAGGCACTGAAGCTTTCTTT. Its protein product is CASGLAVRRELGTEAFF.

CDR3 sequence reads: CASSFSSGANVLTF. In DNA, the CDR3 is TGTGCCAGCAGTTTCAGCTCTGGGGCCAACGTCCTGACTTTC. The V and J genes are TRBV27 and TRBJ2-6; D not certain. The V and J ends lost 3 bases and 0 bases respectively, with 3 bases between them. The CDR3 is 14 amino acids. CDR1 and CDR2 (germline): MNHEY, SMNVEV (reference sequence).

The chain links TRBV7-9 to TRBJ1-5; weak D call: TRBD1 (5 bases). The CDR3 runs 15 residues. CDR1 SEHNR and CDR2 FQNEAQ come from the germline V gene (reference sequence). V lost 1 base and J 4 bases, leaving 11 bases between the germline ends. The CDR3 protein is CASSLGDSRNQPQHF. The CDR3 nucleotides read TGTGCCAGCAGCTTAGGCGACAGCAGAAATCAGCCCCAGCATTTT.

This rearrangement joins TRBV14 to TRBJ1-2; weak D call: TRBD1 (5 bases). CDR1 and CDR2 (germline): SGHDN, FVKESK. V lost 2 bases, J lost 6 bases, and 10 bases lay in between. This CDR3 is 13 amino acids long. The CDR3 DNA is TGTGCCAGCAGCCAATCAGGGATCCATGGCTACACCTTC. Amino acid sequence: CASSQSGIHGYTF.

V gene TRBV28 combines with J gene TRBJ2-7, with 14 bases matching TRBD2. CDR1 and CDR2 from the germline V gene are MDHEN and SYDVKM. This CDR3 comprises 19 residues. The V gene end was trimmed by 5 bases and the J gene end by 5 bases; junction bases not matched to a gene: 17. CDR3 protein: CASSLPRLAGGPFHNEQYF. Here the CDR3 DNA reads TGTGCCAGCAGTCTTCCCCGACTAGCGGGAGGGCCGTTTCATAACGAGCAGTACTTC.

The chain links TRBV29-1 to TRBJ2-1; 11 bases fit TRBD2. J lost 8 bases, V lost 7 bases, and 13 bases had no gene match. Looked up from germline, CDR1 is SQVTM and CDR2 is ANQGSEA. This CDR3 comprises 15 residues. The CDR3 loop is CSAAALAGVTYEQFF. Written as DNA, the CDR3 is TGCAGCGCTGCCGCACTAGCGGGAGTTACTTATGAGCAGTTCTTC.

The chain combines TRBV27 with TRBJ2-7; 7 bases map to TRBD1. The CDR3 is made up of 12 amino acids. Germline CDR1 reads MNHEY; CDR2 reads SMNVEV (reference sequence). Unmatched junction bases numbered 4, after V lost 7 bases and J lost 4 bases. The CDR3 DNA reads TGTGCCAGCACAGACAGGGATTACGAGCAGTACTTC. This encodes CASTDRDYEQYF.

This clone was counted a single time. The rearrangement links TRBV7-3 to TRBJ2-3; 8 bases match TRBD2. The CDR3 consists of 15 residues. V lost 2 bases and J lost 5; bases outside the gene matches: 6. Per germline, CDR1 SGHTA and CDR2 FQGTGA. The CDR3 region is CASSLSGGLQDTQYF. CDR3 nucleotide sequence: TGTGCCAGCAGCTTATCGGGAGGGCTCCAAGATACGCAGTATTTT.

This clone was seen only once. This chain joins TRBV6-5 and TRBJ2-5, with 9 bases identical to TRBD2. Germline CDR1 reads MNHEY; CDR2 reads SVGAGI. The length of the CDR3 is 16 residues. The ends lost 0 bases at V and 1 base at J; junction bases unmatched: 3. Here the CDR3 DNA reads TGTGCCAGCAGTTACTCTTCTAGCGGGATCCAAGAGACCCAGTACTTC. This sequence encodes CASSYSSSGIQETQYF.

The genes are TRBV7-9 and TRBJ2-2, with TRBD1 as a possible D gene (6 bases). The germline CDR1 and CDR2 sequences are SEHNR and FQNEAQ (reference sequence). The CDR3 sequence is 14 residues long. The ends were cut back, 4 bases at V and 6 bases at J, with 12 bases in the middle. The CDR3 DNA is TGTGCCAGCAGCTCCATACAGGGAGCCGGGGAGCTGTTTTTT. The encoded protein is CASSSIQGAGELFF.

The chain links TRBV7-9 to TRBJ1-4; D perhaps matches TRBD1 (6 bases). The CDR3 has 15 residues. Germline V gives CDR1 SEHNR, CDR2 FQNEAQ (reference sequence). V dropped 6 bases and J dropped 3 bases, with 14 bases sitting between them. CDR3 bases: TGTGCCAGCAGTGACCCAGGGGAACCTAATGAAAAACTGTTTTTT. Translation: CASSDPGEPNEKLFF.

The chain is built from TRBV7-3 and TRBJ2-5; 11 positions agree with TRBD2. This CDR3 has 15 residues. CDR1 SGHTA and CDR2 FQGTGA come from the germline V gene. V was pared by 5 bases and J by 4 bases, with 6 bases of the junction left unmatched. The CDR3 is CASSNSGLAGETQYF. The CDR3 DNA reads as TGTGCCAGCAGCAACTCAGGACTAGCGGGAGAGACCCAGTACTTC.